Shown below are 22 T cell receptor beta chains from a single sample sequenced in a study of cytomegalovirus exposure and HLA in healthy donors. Method: immunoSEQ multiplex PCR; TCRdb's copy keeps in-frame clones and lacks some. The profile covers some 140,000 clones, with approximately 87% appearing a single time and roughly 3% taken by the ten largest. Sequencing used PBMCs. The receptors originated from a man between 18 and 29 years old in good health and CMV-seronegative.

The chain is built from TRBV14 and TRBJ1-1; 10 bases agree with TRBD1. The trim removed 0 bases at V and 5 bases at J, leaving 6 bases unmatched. Germline CDR1 and CDR2: SGHDN and FVKESK. The CDR3 is 16 amino acids. The CDR3 DNA reads as TGTGCCAGCAGCCAAGATAAGACAGGGGGCTGGACTGAAGCTTTCTTT. It translates to CASSQDKTGGWTEAFF. The full variable domain, rest sourced from reference TRBV14 and TRBJ1-1, is EAGVTQFPSHSVIEKGQTVTLRCDPISGHDNLYWYRRVMGKEIKFLLHFVKESKQDESGMPNNRFLAERTGGTYSTLKVQPAELEDSGVYFCASSQDKTGGWTEAFFGQGTRLTVV.

This clone is a singleton in its sample. The chain is built from TRBV6-5 and TRBJ2-2, with 7 bases that match TRBD2. The CDR3 is 15 residues long. Germline V lookup: CDR1 MNHEY, CDR2 SVGAGI. The V segment lost 8 bases and the J segment 3 bases; nucleotides outside the gene matches: 9. The DNA for the CDR3 is TGTGCCAGCTCCGGACTAGTAGGCGACACCGGGGAGCTGTTTTTT. Protein product: CASSGLVGDTGELFF.

The rearrangement joins TRBV12-5 to TRBJ1-5; TRBD1 is a possible D gene (6 bases). Germline V gene lookup returns CDR1 LGHNT and CDR2 FRNRAP. This CDR3 comprises 17 residues. V was cut by 5 bases and J by 4 bases, with 21 bases left in between. CDR3 DNA: TGTGCTAGTGGTCCCGAAGAGGGGGGGTTCGCAAATCAGCCCCAGCATTTT. This gives the protein CASGPEEGGFANQPQHF.

This clone has a count of ten or more. The genes are TRBV7-9 and TRBJ2-7; TRBD1 aligns across 7 bases. Germline values: CDR1 SEHNR, CDR2 FQNEAQ (reference sequence). The CDR3 contains 17 residues. J lost 5 bases, V lost 4 bases, and 17 bases had no gene match. CDR3 coding DNA: TGTGCCAGCAGCTCCGTACTCCGAGGGGGCCGGAAGAACGAGCAGTACTTC. Protein sequence: CASSSVLRGGRKNEQYF.

V usage is TRBV6-6 and J usage is TRBJ1-5; D uncertain. Trimming pared 3 bases from V and 2 bases from J, leaving 11 bases between. CDR3 size: 15 residues. CDR1 is MNHNY and CDR2 is SVGAGI in the germline V gene (reference sequence). The DNA of the CDR3 is TGTGCCAGCAGTTATGGAGGGTCGGGCAATCAGCCCCAGCATTTT. It translates to CASSYGGSGNQPQHF.

The J gene is TRBJ2-1, the V gene TRBV30, with D maybe TRBD1 (5 bases). Trimming stripped 2 bases from V and 2 bases from J, with 13 bases between. The germline V gene encodes CDR1 GTSNPN and CDR2 SVGIG (reference sequence). The CDR3 extends over 15 amino acids. The CDR3 DNA is TGTGCCTGGAGTCCAGGGTTGGTCACCTACAATGAGCAGTTCTTC. Residues: CAWSPGLVTYNEQFF.

This chain joins TRBV7-2 and TRBJ2-7; 8 nucleotides line up with TRBD1. The V and J ends lost 3 bases and 5 bases, in that order; junction bases with no gene match: 9. From germline, CDR1 is SGHTA and CDR2 FQGNSA. The CDR3 runs to 15 residues. This CDR3 is CASSFRDRRRDEQYF. CDR3 coding DNA: TGTGCCAGCAGCTTCCGGGACAGGAGACGGGACGAGCAGTACTTC. Combining the CDR3 with reference TRBV7-2 and TRBJ2-7 gives the whole variable domain GAGVSQSPSNKVTEKGKDVELRCDPISGHTALYWYRQSLGQGLEFLIYFQGNSAPDKSGLPSDRFSAERTGGSVSTLTIQRTQQEDSAVYLCASSFRDRRRDEQYFGPGTRLTVT.

The chain is built from TRBV6-5 and TRBJ2-7; D is perhaps TRBD2 (6 bases). The ends were cut back, 7 bases at V and 7 bases at J, with 20 bases in the middle. This CDR3 comprises 14 residues. In germline, CDR1 is MNHEY, CDR2 SVGAGI. CDR3 DNA: TGTGCCAGCAAGTCGGGTGGAGGGGTGGGTGAGCAGTACTTC. Translating it yields CASKSGGGVGEQYF.

This chain uses TRBV5-6 with TRBJ2-5, with TRBD2 identical over 15 bases. After removal of 4 bases from V and 4 bases from J, the junction contained 8 bases not matched to a gene. Germline CDR1 is SGHDT and CDR2 is YYEEEE. This CDR3 is 17 amino acids long. CDR3 DNA sequence: TGTGCCAGCAGCGACGGACTAGCGGGGGGGCAAGGAGAGACCCAGTACTTC. It encodes CASSDGLAGGQGETQYF. The full variable domain, with the rest looked up from reference TRBV5-6 and TRBJ2-5, is DAGVTQSPTHLIKTRGQQVTLRCSPKSGHDTVSWYQQALGQGPQFIFQYYEEEERQRGNFPDRFSGHQFPNYSSELNVNALLLGDSALYLCASSDGLAGGQGETQYFGPGTRLLVL.

The chain recombines TRBV10-3 with TRBJ1-5; the match to TRBD1 covers 8 bases. The CDR3 totals 15 residues. Trimming removed 0 bases from V and 3 bases from J; junction bases left unmatched: 1. The V gene's germline CDR1 is ENHRY and CDR2 SYGVKD. CDR3 in DNA: TGTGCCATCAGTGAGTCGACAGGGGCCAATCAGCCCCAGCATTTT. This codes for CAISESTGANQPQHF.

The chain carries TRBV5-1 and TRBJ1-1; 7 bases map to TRBD1. There are 14 residues in the CDR3. V lost 1 base, J lost 2 bases, and 2 bases stayed unmatched. Germline loops: CDR1 SGHRS, CDR2 YFSETQ. For the CDR3, the DNA is TGCGCCAGCAGCTTGCAGGGGGTTAACACTGAAGCTTTCTTT. This codes for CASSLQGVNTEAFF. Combining the CDR3 with reference TRBV5-1 and TRBJ1-1 gives the whole variable domain KAGVTQTPRYLIKTRGQQVTLSCSPISGHRSVSWYQQTPGQGLQFLFEYFSETQRNKGNFPGRFSGRQFSNSRSEMNVSTLELGDSALYLCASSLQGVNTEAFFGQGTRLTVV.

The chain joins TRBV7-2 to TRBJ1-3; no reliable D call. Trimming cost V 6 bases and J 0 bases, with 9 bases left between them. CDR1 is SGHTA, CDR2 FQGNSA, per germline. The CDR3 has 14 residues. In DNA, the CDR3 is TGTGCCAGCAGACAACGGAGCTCTGGAAACACCATATATTTT. Translation: CASRQRSSGNTIYF.

The gene calls are TRBV7-2 and TRBJ1-1; no definite D call. There are 15 residues in the CDR3. With 2 bases removed from V and 0 bases from J, the gap between germline ends came to 10 bases. Germline V gene data show CDR1 as SGHTA and CDR2 as FQGNSA. The CDR3 sequence is CASSLSAGMNTEAFF. The CDR3 DNA follows: TGTGCCAGCAGCTTATCGGCAGGAATGAACACTGAAGCTTTCTTT.

This chain links TRBV25-1 with TRBJ2-7, with 8 nucleotides matching TRBD1. The CDR3 runs to 14 residues. The germline V gene encodes CDR1 MGHDK and CDR2 SYGVNS. V gave up 1 base and J gave up 7 bases; unmatched junction bases: 6. The DNA of the CDR3 is TGTGCCAGCAGTGAATCTTACAGGGGGAGAGAGCAGTACTTC. Protein product: CASSESYRGREQYF.

The rearrangement links TRBV19 to TRBJ2-7, with a possible D match to TRBD1 (6 bases). Trimming took off 4 bases at V and 6 bases at J, with 13 bases between the two ends. This CDR3 contains 13 residues. Germline V CDR1 and CDR2: LNHDA, SQIVND (reference sequence). The CDR3 DNA reads as TGTGCCAGTAGTACCAGGGGAGTTCGCGAGCAGTACTTC. It translates to CASSTRGVREQYF.

This clone was seen only a few times. The chain employs TRBV30 and TRBJ1-4; weak D call: TRBD1 (6 bases). Per the germline V gene, CDR1 is GTSNPN and CDR2 is SVGIG (reference sequence). This CDR3 has 15 amino acids. V lost 3 bases and J lost 6, with 17 bases in between. CDR3 in DNA: TGTGCCTGGAGACCTGGGCAGGGGATTTATGAAAAACTGTTTTTT. It yields the protein CAWRPGQGIYEKLFF.

This clone has more than one count but fewer than ten. The chain carries TRBV7-2 and TRBJ1-1; weak D call: TRBD1 (6 bases). The CDR3 sequence is 16 residues long. Trimming pared 2 bases from V and 1 base from J, leaving 14 bases between. Germline V gene lookup returns CDR1 SGHTA and CDR2 FQGNSA. CDR3 sequence: CASSLQGRSTNTEAFF. DNA for the CDR3: TGTGCCAGCAGCTTACAGGGGCGGAGTACGAACACTGAAGCTTTCTTT.

The CDR3 here is CAISESTSGTPWQYF. DNA of the CDR3: TGTGCCATCAGTGAGTCGACTAGCGGCACCCCCTGGCAGTACTTC. The chain uses TRBV10-3 and TRBJ2-5; 9 bases align to TRBD2. Germline V lookup: CDR1 ENHRY, CDR2 SYGVKD. The CDR3 is 15 amino acids. The ends lost 0 bases at V and 11 bases at J; junction bases unmatched: 10.

This chain connects TRBV4-3 to TRBJ1-4, with a possible D match to TRBD1 (6 bases). The CDR3 is 16 amino acids. From germline, CDR1 is LGHNA and CDR2 YSLEER. The V end was cut by 0 bases, the J end by 3 bases, with 11 bases between. The CDR3 spells CASSQDLGASNEKLFF. The CDR3 DNA reads TGCGCCAGCAGCCAAGATTTGGGGGCGTCTAATGAAAAACTGTTTTTT.

The rearrangement uses TRBV15 and TRBJ2-1, with D perhaps matching TRBD2 (6 bases). The V gene's germline CDR1 is LNHNV and CDR2 YYDKDF (reference sequence). Trimming left V 9 bases short and J 4 bases short, with 13 bases between. CDR3 length equals 13 residues. The CDR3 DNA reads TGTGCCACGGGCACTAGCACTTACAATGAGCAGTTCTTC. This encodes CATGTSTYNEQFF.

This clone was seen only a few times. V and J are TRBV13 and TRBJ1-3; no definite D call. CDR3 length: 17 amino acids. V lost 5 bases to trimming and J lost 0 bases, with 17 bases between them. In germline, CDR1 is PRHDT, CDR2 FYEKMQ (reference sequence). CDR3 sequence: CASSPPGSTRSGNTIYF. DNA of the CDR3: TGTGCCAGCAGCCCCCCAGGATCCACCCGCTCTGGAAACACCATATATTTT.

This chain uses TRBV5-4 with TRBJ2-1; D not resolved. Looked up from germline, CDR1 is SGHNT and CDR2 is YYREEE (reference sequence). This CDR3 contains 14 residues. V lost 1 base to trimming and J lost 6 bases, with 11 bases between them. The DNA for the CDR3 is TGTGCCAGCAGCTTGAGTCCTAGACCCAATGAGCAGTTCTTC. Its protein is CASSLSPRPNEQFF.